The entry below gives a single T cell receptor beta chain sequence along with its context. Here immunoSEQ multiplex PCR was the method, and the copy in TCRdb shows in-frame clones only, minus some. This repertoire shows 150,000 to 200,000 clones, approximately 90% found once; its top ten account for under 2.5%. The record originates from a study of blood T cell repertoires in COVID-19. Germline V gene sequence: CDR1 SGDLS, CDR2 YYNGEE. This CDR3 comprises 14 residues. The ends were cut back, 0 bases at V and 3 bases at J, with 10 bases in the middle. The sequenced sample was peripheral blood. The gene calls are TRBV9 and TRBJ2-7, with a possible D match to TRBD2 (6 bases). The TCR comes from a man between 70 and 80 years old with active or convalescent COVID-19. The DNA of the CDR3 is TGTGCCAGCAGCGTAGGGGGGACTTACTACGAGCAGTACTTC. Amino acid sequence: CASSVGGTYYEQYF.